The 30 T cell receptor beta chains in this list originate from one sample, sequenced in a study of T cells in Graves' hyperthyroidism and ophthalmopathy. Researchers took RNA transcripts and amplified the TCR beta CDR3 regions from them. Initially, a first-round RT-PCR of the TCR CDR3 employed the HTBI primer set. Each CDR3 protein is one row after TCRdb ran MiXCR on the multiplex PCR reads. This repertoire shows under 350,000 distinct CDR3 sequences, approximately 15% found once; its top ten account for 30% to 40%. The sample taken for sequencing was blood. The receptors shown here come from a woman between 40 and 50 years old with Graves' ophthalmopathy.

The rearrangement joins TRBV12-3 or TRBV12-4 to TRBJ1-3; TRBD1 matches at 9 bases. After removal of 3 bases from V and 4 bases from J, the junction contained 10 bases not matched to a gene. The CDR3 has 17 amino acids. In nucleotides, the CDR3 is TGTGCCAGCAGTTTGCGGACAGGGGAGGTTTCCGGAAACACCATATATTTT. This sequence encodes CASSLRTGEVSGNTIYF.

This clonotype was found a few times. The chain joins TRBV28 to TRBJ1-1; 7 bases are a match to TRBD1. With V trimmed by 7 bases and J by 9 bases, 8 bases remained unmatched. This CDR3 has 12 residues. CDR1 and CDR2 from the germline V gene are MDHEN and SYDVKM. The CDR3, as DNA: TGTGCCAGCATCAGCCGGGGACAGAAAGCTTTCTTT. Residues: CASISRGQKAFF.

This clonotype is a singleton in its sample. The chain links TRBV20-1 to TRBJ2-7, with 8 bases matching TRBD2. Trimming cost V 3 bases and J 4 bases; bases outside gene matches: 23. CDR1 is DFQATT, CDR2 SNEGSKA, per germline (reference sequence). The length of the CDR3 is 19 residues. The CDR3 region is CSASSVYGVSAGGSYEQYF. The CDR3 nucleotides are TGCAGTGCTAGTTCAGTCTACGGGGTTTCGGCGGGGGGCTCGTACGAGCAGTACTTC.

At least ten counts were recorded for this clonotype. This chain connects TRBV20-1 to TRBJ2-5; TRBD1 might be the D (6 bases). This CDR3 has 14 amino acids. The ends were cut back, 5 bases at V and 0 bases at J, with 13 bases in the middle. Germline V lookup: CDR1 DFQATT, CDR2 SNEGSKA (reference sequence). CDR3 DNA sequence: TGCAGTGCTGGGCTTCAGGGGCACCAAGAGACCCAGTACTTC. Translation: CSAGLQGHQETQYF.

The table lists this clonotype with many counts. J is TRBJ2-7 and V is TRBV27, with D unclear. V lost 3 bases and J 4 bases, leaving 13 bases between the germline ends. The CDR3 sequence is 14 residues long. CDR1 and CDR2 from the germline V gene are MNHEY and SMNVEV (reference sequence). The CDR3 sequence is CASSFSYSRYEQYF. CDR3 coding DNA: TGTGCCAGCAGTTTCTCTTACTCGCGGTACGAGCAGTACTTC.

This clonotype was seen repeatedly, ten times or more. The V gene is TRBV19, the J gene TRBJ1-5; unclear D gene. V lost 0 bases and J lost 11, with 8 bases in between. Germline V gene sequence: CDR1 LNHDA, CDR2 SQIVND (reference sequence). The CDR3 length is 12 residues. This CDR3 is CASSIDREAQHF. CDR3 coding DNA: TGTGCCAGTAGTATAGATCGAGAAGCCCAGCATTTT. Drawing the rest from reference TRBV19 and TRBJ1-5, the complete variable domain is DGGITQSPKYLFRKEGQNVTLSCEQNLNHDAMYWYRQDPGQGLRLIYYSQIVNDFQKGDIAEGYSVSREKKESFPLTVTSAQKNPTAFYLCASSIDREAQHFGDGTRLSIL.

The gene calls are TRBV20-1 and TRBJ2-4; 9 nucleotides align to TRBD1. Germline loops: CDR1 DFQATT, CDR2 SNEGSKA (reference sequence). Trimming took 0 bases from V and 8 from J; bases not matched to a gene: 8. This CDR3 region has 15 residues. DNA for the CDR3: TGCAGTGCTAGAGATCTACAGGGGGCCCACGACATTCAGTACTTC. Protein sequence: CSARDLQGAHDIQYF.

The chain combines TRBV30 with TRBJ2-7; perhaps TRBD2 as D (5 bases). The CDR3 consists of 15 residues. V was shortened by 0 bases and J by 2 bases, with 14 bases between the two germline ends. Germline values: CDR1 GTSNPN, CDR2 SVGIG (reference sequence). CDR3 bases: TGTGCCTGGAGTGTACTCGGGGAAAACCCCTACGAGCAGTACTTC. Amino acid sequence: CAWSVLGENPYEQYF.

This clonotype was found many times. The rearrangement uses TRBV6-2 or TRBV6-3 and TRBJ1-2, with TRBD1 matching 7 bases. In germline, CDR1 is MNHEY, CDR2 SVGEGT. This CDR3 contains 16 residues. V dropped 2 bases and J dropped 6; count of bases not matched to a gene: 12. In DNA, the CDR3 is TGTGCCAGCAGTTACGACCGCGACAGGGATAAGGATGGCTACACCTTC. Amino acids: CASSYDRDRDKDGYTF.

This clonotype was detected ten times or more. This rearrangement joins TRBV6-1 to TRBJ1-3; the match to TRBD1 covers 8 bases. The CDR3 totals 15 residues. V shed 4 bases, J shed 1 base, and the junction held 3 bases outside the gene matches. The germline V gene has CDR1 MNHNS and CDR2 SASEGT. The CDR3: CASSVTGGSGNTIYF. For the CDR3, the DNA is TGTGCCAGCAGTGTAACAGGGGGATCTGGAAACACCATATATTTT.

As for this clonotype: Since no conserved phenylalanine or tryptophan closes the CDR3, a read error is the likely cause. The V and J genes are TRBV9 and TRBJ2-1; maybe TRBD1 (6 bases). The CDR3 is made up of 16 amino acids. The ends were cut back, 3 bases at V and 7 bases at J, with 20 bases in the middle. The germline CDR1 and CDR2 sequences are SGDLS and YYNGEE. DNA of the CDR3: TGTGCCAGCAGCGAATTAGACAGGAGGACTCCGAATGAGCAGTTCCTC. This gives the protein CASSELDRRTPNEQFL.

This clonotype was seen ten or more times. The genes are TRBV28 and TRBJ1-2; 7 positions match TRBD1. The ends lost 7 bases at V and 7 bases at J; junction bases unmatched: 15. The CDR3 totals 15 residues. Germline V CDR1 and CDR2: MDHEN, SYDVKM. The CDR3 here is CASTFWHRGLGGYTF. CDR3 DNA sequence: TGTGCCAGCACTTTCTGGCACAGGGGATTAGGTGGCTACACCTTC.

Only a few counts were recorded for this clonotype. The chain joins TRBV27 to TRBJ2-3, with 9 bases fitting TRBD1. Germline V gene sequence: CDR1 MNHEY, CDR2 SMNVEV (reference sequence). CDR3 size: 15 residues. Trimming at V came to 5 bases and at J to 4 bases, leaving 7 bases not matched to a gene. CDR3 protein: CASSDRDRAADTQYF. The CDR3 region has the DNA TGTGCCAGCAGTGACCGGGACAGGGCCGCAGATACGCAGTATTTT.

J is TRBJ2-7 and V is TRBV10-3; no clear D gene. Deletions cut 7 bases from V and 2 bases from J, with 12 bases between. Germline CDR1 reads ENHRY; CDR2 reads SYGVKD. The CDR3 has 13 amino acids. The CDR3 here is CAINPDGAYEQYF. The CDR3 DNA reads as TGTGCCATCAACCCGGACGGAGCCTACGAGCAGTACTTC.

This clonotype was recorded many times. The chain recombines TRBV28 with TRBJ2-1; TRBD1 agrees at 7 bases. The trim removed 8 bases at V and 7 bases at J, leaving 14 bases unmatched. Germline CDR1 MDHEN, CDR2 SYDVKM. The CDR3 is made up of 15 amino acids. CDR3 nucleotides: TGTGCCAGCGAGTTCAGGGGGACCTCCTTAAATGAGCAGTTCTTC. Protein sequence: CASEFRGTSLNEQFF. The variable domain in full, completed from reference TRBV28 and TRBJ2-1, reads DVKVTQSSRYLVKRTGEKVFLECVQDMDHENMFWYRQDPGLGLRLIYFSYDVKMKEKGDIPEGYSVSREKKERFSLILESASTNQTSMYLCASEFRGTSLNEQFFGPGTRLTVL.

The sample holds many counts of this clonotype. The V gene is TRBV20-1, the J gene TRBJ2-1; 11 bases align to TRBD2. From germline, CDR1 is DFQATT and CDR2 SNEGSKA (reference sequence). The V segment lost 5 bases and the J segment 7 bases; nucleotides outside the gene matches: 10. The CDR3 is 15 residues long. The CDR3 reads CSALVLAGDLNEQFF. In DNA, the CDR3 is TGCAGTGCTCTAGTACTAGCGGGAGATCTTAATGAGCAGTTCTTC.

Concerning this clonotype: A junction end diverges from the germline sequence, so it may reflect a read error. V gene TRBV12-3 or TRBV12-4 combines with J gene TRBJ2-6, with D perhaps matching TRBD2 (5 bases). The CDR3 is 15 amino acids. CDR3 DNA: TGTGCCAGCAGGGGCGCGGAGGCTGGAGCCAACGTCCTGACTTTC. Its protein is CASRGAEAGANVLTF.

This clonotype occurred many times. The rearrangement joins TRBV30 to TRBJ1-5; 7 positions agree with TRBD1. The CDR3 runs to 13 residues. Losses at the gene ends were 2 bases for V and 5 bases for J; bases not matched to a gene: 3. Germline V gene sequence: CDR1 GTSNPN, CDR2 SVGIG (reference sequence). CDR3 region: CAWSWQGDQPQHF. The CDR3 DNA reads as TGTGCCTGGAGTTGGCAGGGGGATCAGCCCCAGCATTTT. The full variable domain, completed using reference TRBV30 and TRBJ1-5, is SQTIHQWPATLVQPVGSPLSLECTVEGTSNPNLYWYRQAAGRGLQLLFYSVGIGQISSEVPQNLSASRPQDRQFILSSKKLLLSDSGFYLCAWSWQGDQPQHFGDGTRLSIL.

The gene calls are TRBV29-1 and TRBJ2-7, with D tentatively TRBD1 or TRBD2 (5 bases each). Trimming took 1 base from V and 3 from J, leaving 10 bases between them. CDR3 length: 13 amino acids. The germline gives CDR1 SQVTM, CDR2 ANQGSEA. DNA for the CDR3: TGCAGCGTTGAAGGGGGGAACTTCTACGAGCAGTACTTC. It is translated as CSVEGGNFYEQYF.

In DNA, the CDR3 is TGCAGCGTTGAAACAACGCAGGGGAGCTCCTACGAGCAGTACTTC. This translates into CSVETTQGSSYEQYF. The gene calls are TRBV29-1 and TRBJ2-7; possible D gene TRBD1, 6 bases. CDR3 size: 15 residues. Germline CDR1 and CDR2: SQVTM and ANQGSEA. V lost 2 bases, J lost 0 bases, and 14 bases lay in between.

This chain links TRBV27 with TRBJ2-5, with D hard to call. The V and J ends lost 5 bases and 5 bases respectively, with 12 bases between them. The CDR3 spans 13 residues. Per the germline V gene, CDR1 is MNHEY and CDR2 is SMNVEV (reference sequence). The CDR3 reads CASSANPLETQYF. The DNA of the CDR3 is TGTGCCAGCAGTGCTAATCCATTGGAGACCCAGTACTTC.

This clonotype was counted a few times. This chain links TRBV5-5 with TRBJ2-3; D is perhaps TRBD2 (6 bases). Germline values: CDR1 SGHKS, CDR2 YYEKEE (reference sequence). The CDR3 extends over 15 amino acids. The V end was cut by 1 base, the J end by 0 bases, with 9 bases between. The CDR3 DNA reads TGTGCCAGCAGCTTGAGGGACTCTAGCACAGATACGCAGTATTTT. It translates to CASSLRDSSTDTQYF.

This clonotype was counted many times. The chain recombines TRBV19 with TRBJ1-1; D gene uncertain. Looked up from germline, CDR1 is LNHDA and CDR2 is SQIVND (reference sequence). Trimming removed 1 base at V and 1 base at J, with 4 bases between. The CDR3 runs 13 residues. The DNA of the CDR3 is TGTGCCAGTAGTATAGCCCGGAACACTGAAGCTTTCTTT. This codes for CASSIARNTEAFF.

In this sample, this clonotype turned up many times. This CDR3 reads CASSFSGRADEQFF. The CDR3 DNA reads TGTGCCAGCAGCTTTAGCGGGAGGGCCGATGAGCAGTTCTTC. This sequence joins TRBV6-1 and TRBJ2-1, with 11 nucleotides matching TRBD2. Germline CDR1 and CDR2: MNHNS and SASEGT. The CDR3 spans 14 residues. Germline trimming cut 6 bases from V and 8 bases from J; bases unmatched to any gene: 6.

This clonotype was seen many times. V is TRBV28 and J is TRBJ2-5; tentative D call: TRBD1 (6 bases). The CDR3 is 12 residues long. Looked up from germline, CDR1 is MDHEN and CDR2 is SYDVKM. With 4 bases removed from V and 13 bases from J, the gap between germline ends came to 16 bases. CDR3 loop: CASSYGTTYPYF. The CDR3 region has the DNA TGTGCCAGCAGTTACGGGACAACTTATCCGTACTTC.

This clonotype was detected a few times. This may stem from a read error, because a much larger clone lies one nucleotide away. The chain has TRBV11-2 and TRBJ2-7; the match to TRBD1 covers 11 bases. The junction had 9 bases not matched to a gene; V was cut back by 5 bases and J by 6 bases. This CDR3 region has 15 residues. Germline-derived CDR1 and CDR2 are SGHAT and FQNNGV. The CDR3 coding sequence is TGTGCCAGCAGCCCGGGACAGGGGGAACGGATCGAGCAGTACTTC. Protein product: CASSPGQGERIEQYF. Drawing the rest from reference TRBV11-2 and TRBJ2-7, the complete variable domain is EAGVAQSPRYKIIEKRQSVAFWCNPISGHATLYWYQQILGQGPKLLIQFQNNGVVDDSQLPKDRFSAERLKGVDSTLKIQPAKLEDSAVYLCASSPGQGERIEQYFGPGTRLTVT.

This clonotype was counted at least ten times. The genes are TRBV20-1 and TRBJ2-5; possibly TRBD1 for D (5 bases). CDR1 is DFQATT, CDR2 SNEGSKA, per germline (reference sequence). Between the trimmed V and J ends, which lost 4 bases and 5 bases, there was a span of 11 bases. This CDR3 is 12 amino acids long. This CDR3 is CSAKQGWETQYF. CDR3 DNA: TGCAGTGCTAAGCAGGGTTGGGAGACCCAGTACTTC.

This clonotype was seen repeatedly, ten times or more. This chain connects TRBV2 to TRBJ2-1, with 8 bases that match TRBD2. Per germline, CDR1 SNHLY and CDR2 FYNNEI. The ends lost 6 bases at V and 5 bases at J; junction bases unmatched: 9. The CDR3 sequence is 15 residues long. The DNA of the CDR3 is TGTGCCAGCAGAAAACCGGGGGGGCAGGACAATGAGCAGTTCTTC. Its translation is CASRKPGGQDNEQFF.

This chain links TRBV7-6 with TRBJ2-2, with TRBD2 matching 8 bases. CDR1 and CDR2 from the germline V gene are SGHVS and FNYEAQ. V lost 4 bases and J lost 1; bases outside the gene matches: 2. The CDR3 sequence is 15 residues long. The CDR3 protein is CASSSLAGNTGELFF. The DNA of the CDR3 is TGTGCCAGCAGCTCCCTAGCGGGGAACACCGGGGAGCTGTTTTTT.

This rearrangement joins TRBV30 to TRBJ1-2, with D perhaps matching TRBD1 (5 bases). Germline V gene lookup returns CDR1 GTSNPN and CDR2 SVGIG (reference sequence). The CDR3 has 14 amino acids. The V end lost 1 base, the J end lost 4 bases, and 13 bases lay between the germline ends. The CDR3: CAWSGKGLGYGYTF. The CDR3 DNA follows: TGTGCCTGGAGTGGTAAGGGGCTGGGCTATGGCTACACCTTC. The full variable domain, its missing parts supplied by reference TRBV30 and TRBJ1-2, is SQTIHQWPATLVQPVGSPLSLECTVEGTSNPNLYWYRQAAGRGLQLLFYSVGIGQISSEVPQNLSASRPQDRQFILSSKKLLLSDSGFYLCAWSGKGLGYGYTFGSGTRLTVV.